Included here is one T cell receptor (beta chain) sequence, with context. The sample comes from a study of T cells in localized non-small cell lung cancer. Assay used: immunoSEQ multiplex PCR; TCRdb lists only in-frame clones, some missing. This sample carries tens of thousands of clones, roughly 83% of them seen once, and the ten largest clones take 30% to 40%. Trimming took off 1 base at V and 0 bases at J, with 8 bases between the two ends. The germline CDR1 and CDR2 sequences are SGHNT and YENEEA. This CDR3 is 15 amino acids long. The chain joins TRBV11-3 to TRBJ2-3; D might be TRBD1 (5 bases). The specimen comprised PBMCs, sampled before any cancer treatment. The sequence came from a woman aged 35-70 years with stage II squamous cell lung carcinoma. CDR3 DNA: TGTGCCAGCAGCTTAGGGACACGGAGCACAGATACGCAGTATTTT. This encodes CASSLGTRSTDTQYF.